This T cell receptor (beta chain) is drawn from a study of identical twins. General observations from the study: The study found that models underestimated out-of-frame TCR alpha sharing in monozygotic twins.

TCRdb ran MiXCR on the 5' RACE reads and lists one entry per CDR3 protein. The table shows roughly 1.6 million distinct CDR3 sequences, with under 35% occurring only once. In this sample, this clonotype turned up a few times. The antigen remains undetermined. Sequences were obtained from cord blood. The sequence came from a newborn girl in good health.

The CDR3 loop reads CASGEDYEQYF. The CDR3 DNA sequence: TGTGCCAGCGGGGAGGACTACGAGCAGTACTTC. The chain has TRBV3-1 and TRBJ2-7; tentatively, D is TRBD2 (6 bases). Germline V gene lookup returns CDR1 LGHDT and CDR2 YNNKEL (reference sequence). CDR3 length: 11 amino acids. Trimming took 8 bases from V and 3 from J, leaving 8 bases between them.